Listed here is a single TCR beta chain. Its specificity is not known. Unique molecular identifiers had been added to the TCR beta cDNA libraries. Each CDR3 protein gets one entry after TCRdb re-called the PCR reads with MiXCR. The data contain about 570,000 distinct CDR3 sequences, roughly 34% of them singletons. This record belongs to a study of post-analysis software for immune sequencing data. V gave up 3 bases and J gave up 0 bases, with 5 bases separating them. Germline V gene sequence: CDR1 SGHVS, CDR2 FNYEAQ. This CDR3 contains 13 residues. Study-wide results and caveats: Four to six TRBV segments were significantly more frequent in patients than in controls. TRBV5-6, TRBV5-1 and TRBV20-1 were among these segments.

The genes are TRBV7-6 and TRBJ2-5; maybe TRBD2 (5 bases). The sample consisted of blood. This receptor was identified in a girl between 2 and 17 years old with multiple sclerosis. CDR3: CASSLEDQETQYF. The CDR3 DNA reads as TGTGCCAGCAGCTTGGAGGACCAAGAGACCCAGTACTTC.